Included here is one T cell receptor (beta chain) sequence, with context. The antigen remains undetermined. Then a second PCR, running about 6 to 12 cycles, was carried out with a sample-barcoded 5' primer and a J-beta primer mix. From the 5' RACE reads, TCRdb called clonotypes with MiXCR, one entry per CDR3 protein. The sample includes 1.6 million or so distinct CDR3 sequences, roughly 32% of them seen just once. This CDR3 region has 12 residues. CDR1 and CDR2 (germline): MGHRA, YSYEKL. The V end was cut by 3 bases, the J end by 11 bases, with 13 bases between. The data derive from a study of blood T cells in healthy people across ages. General study points: The lack of PBMC sorting stopped any conclusive naive versus antigen-experienced comparison.

Those donating, healthy Caucasian individuals from Russia, were aged roughly 6 to 100. This receptor was identified in a young woman in good health. The chain recombines TRBV4-1 with TRBJ2-5; perhaps TRBD2 as D (5 bases). Sequencing was carried out using blood. The CDR3 loop is CASSHGVFEQYF. CDR3 DNA sequence: TGCGCCAGCAGCCACGGGGTCTTTGAGCAGTACTTC.